Each of the 21 T cell receptor beta chains below was sequenced from the same sample in a study of blood T cell repertoires in COVID-19. The method was immunoSEQ multiplex PCR; TCRdb's version includes in-frame clones alone and lacks a portion of them. The repertoire holds 100,000 to 150,000 clones, with roughly 82% as singletons. The sample taken for sequencing was peripheral blood. The receptor source for this set is a human donor in a cohort sampled during active COVID-19.

The J gene is TRBJ1-2, the V gene TRBV24-1; D not certain. The germline V and J ends were trimmed by 7 bases and 1 base, with 9 bases remaining between them. The CDR3 contains 13 residues. The germline gives CDR1 KGHDR, CDR2 SFDVKD. Here the CDR3 reads CATSREFNYGYTF. CDR3 DNA: TGTGCCACCAGCCGGGAATTTAACTATGGCTACACCTTC.

V gene TRBV5-1 combines with J gene TRBJ1-4; D is undetermined. There are 14 residues in the CDR3. Trimming took off 4 bases at V and 3 bases at J, with 10 bases between the two ends. Looked up from germline, CDR1 is SGHRS and CDR2 is YFSETQ. The CDR3 DNA follows: TGCGCCAGCAGCGTGGACGGAGCTAATGAAAAACTGTTTTTT. It specifies CASSVDGANEKLFF.

This chain uses TRBV18 with TRBJ2-7, with D hard to call. Trimming removed 2 bases from V and 4 bases from J, with 18 bases in between. The germline CDR1 and CDR2 sequences are KGHSH and LQKENI. CDR3 length equals 16 residues. This chain's CDR3 is CASSPSLMVGAYEQYF. As DNA, the CDR3 is TGTGCCAGCTCACCATCTCTGATGGTCGGAGCTTACGAGCAGTACTTC. Full variable domain (rest looked up from reference TRBV18 and TRBJ2-7): NAGVMQNPRHLVRRRGQEARLRCSPMKGHSHVYWYRQLPEEGLKFMVYLQKENIIDESGMPKERFSAEFPKEGPSILRIQQVVRGDSAAYFCASSPSLMVGAYEQYFGPGTRLTVT.

CDR3 amino acids: CASKARTTYNEQFF. In nucleotides, the CDR3 is TGTGCCAGCAAAGCGAGGACAACCTACAATGAGCAGTTCTTC. V usage is TRBV25-1 and J usage is TRBJ2-1, with D possibly matching TRBD1 (5 bases). Between the trimmed V and J ends, which lost 7 bases and 2 bases, there was a span of 12 bases. CDR1 MGHDK and CDR2 SYGVNS come from the germline V gene. There are 14 residues in the CDR3.

The J gene is TRBJ1-2, the V gene TRBV19; D call uncertain. CDR1 LNHDA and CDR2 SQIVND come from the germline V gene (reference sequence). The CDR3 covers 12 residues. The V end lost 1 base, the J end lost 5 bases, and 5 bases lay between the germline ends. The CDR3 DNA follows: TGTGCCAGTAGTATAGGTCAATATGGCTACACCTTC. Its translation is CASSIGQYGYTF.

V usage is TRBV14 and J usage is TRBJ1-1; D gene unclear. V lost 1 base, J lost 4 bases, and 10 bases lay in between. Germline loops: CDR1 SGHDN, CDR2 FVKESK. This CDR3 region has 14 residues. CDR3 bases: TGTGCCAGCAGCCAAGGCATTCCGGGCACTGAAGCTTTCTTT. This gives the protein CASSQGIPGTEAFF.

The rearrangement joins TRBV6-2 or TRBV6-3 to TRBJ2-1, with 12 bases fitting TRBD2. V shed 0 bases, J shed 3 bases, and the junction held 3 bases outside the gene matches. The CDR3 sequence is 17 residues long. Germline assignment: CDR1 MNHEY and CDR2 SVGEGT. CDR3 sequence: CASSYSLAGGFYNEQFF. CDR3 nucleotide sequence: TGTGCCAGCAGTTACTCCCTAGCGGGGGGGTTCTACAATGAGCAGTTCTTC.

The chain joins TRBV7-2 to TRBJ2-2; possible D gene TRBD2, 7 bases. The ends were cut back, 7 bases at V and 5 bases at J, with 20 bases in the middle. Germline CDR1 reads SGHTA; CDR2 reads FQGNSA. The CDR3 runs to 16 residues. CDR3 sequence (DNA): TGTGCCAGCATCCCCGGGGGGCTAGCGCAGACCGGGGAGCTGTTTTTT. It translates to CASIPGGLAQTGELFF.

The gene calls are TRBV19 and TRBJ1-2, with 8 bases aligning to TRBD1. The CDR3 has 14 residues. Germline loops: CDR1 LNHDA, CDR2 SQIVND (reference sequence). V was pared by 4 bases and J by 6 bases, with 7 bases of the junction left unmatched. The CDR3 loop is CASSTPRTGNGYTF. The DNA for the CDR3 is TGTGCCAGTAGTACCCCCCGGACAGGGAATGGCTACACCTTC. Combining the CDR3 with reference TRBV19 and TRBJ1-2 gives the whole variable domain DGGITQSPKYLFRKEGQNVTLSCEQNLNHDAMYWYRQDPGQGLRLIYYSQIVNDFQKGDIAEGYSVSREKKESFPLTVTSAQKNPTAFYLCASSTPRTGNGYTFGSGTRLTVV.

In this sample, this clone turned up a few times. The chain has TRBV7-9 and TRBJ2-7, with 11 positions matching TRBD2. V was clipped by 6 bases and J by 3 bases; unmatched bases: 7. Looked up from germline, CDR1 is SEHNR and CDR2 is FQNEAQ (reference sequence). The CDR3 sequence is 15 residues long. The DNA for the CDR3 is TGTGCCAGCAGAGGGGGGACTAGCGGATACTACGAGCAGTACTTC. Protein sequence: CASRGGTSGYYEQYF.

The chain uses TRBV29-1 and TRBJ2-4, with TRBD1 as a possible D gene (5 bases). CDR3 length: 15 amino acids. CDR1 and CDR2 from the germline V gene are SQVTM and ANQGSEA. Trimming removed 4 bases from V and 5 bases from J, with 18 bases in between. CDR3 sequence: CSVGIGGASQNIQYF. The DNA for the CDR3 is TGCAGCGTTGGTATAGGTGGGGCTTCCCAAAACATTCAGTACTTC.

With regard to this clone: Other DNA sequences in this specimen translate into the identical CDR3. This sequence joins TRBV5-1 and TRBJ2-2, with D unresolved. Germline-derived CDR1 and CDR2 are SGHRS and YFSETQ. The V and J ends lost 4 bases and 3 bases respectively, with 10 bases between them. The CDR3 has 14 amino acids. This CDR3 reads CASSPGGDTGELFF. DNA for the CDR3: TGCGCCAGCAGCCCCGGTGGAGACACCGGGGAGCTGTTTTTT.

The rearrangement joins TRBV27 to TRBJ1-5; possible D gene TRBD1, 6 bases. Germline V gives CDR1 MNHEY, CDR2 SMNVEV (reference sequence). The V and J ends lost 8 bases and 0 bases respectively, with 14 bases between them. This CDR3 spans 15 amino acids. CDR3 region: CASRKEGVSNQPQHF. The CDR3 nucleotides read TGTGCCAGCCGGAAAGAGGGGGTTAGCAATCAGCCCCAGCATTTT.

The J gene is TRBJ2-7, the V gene TRBV19; TRBD1 might be the D (5 bases). Germline lookup yields CDR1 LNHDA and CDR2 SQIVND (reference sequence). The CDR3 is 14 amino acids. Trimming took off 3 bases at V and 3 bases at J, with 12 bases between the two ends. CDR3 bases: TGTGCCAGTAGTATTAGCCCGCAGGGCTACGAGCAGTACTTC. Protein product: CASSISPQGYEQYF.

This clone was recorded once. This rearrangement joins TRBV2 to TRBJ1-3; 7 nucleotides agree with TRBD1. Per the germline V gene, CDR1 is SNHLY and CDR2 is FYNNEI. Trimming took 7 bases from V and 4 from J; bases not matched to a gene: 4. The CDR3 contains 13 residues. This chain's CDR3 is CASTRGPGNTIYF. For the CDR3, the DNA is TGTGCCAGCACAAGGGGGCCCGGAAACACCATATATTTT.

In DNA form, the CDR3 reads TGTGCCATCCCCCCCCCTGACAGGGATGAGGAAAAACTGTTTTTT. It is translated as CAIPPPDRDEEKLFF. The chain carries TRBV6-5 and TRBJ1-4; 7 bases align to TRBD1. CDR3 length: 15 amino acids. Looked up from germline, CDR1 is MNHEY and CDR2 is SVGAGI. Trimming took 10 bases from V and 8 from J; bases not matched to a gene: 16.

J is TRBJ1-3 and V is TRBV5-1, with a possible D match to TRBD1 (6 bases). This CDR3 contains 15 residues. V was clipped by 4 bases and J by 3 bases, with 14 bases between them. Germline V gene data show CDR1 as SGHRS and CDR2 as YFSETQ. The CDR3 nucleotides are TGCGCCAGCAGCACACAGGGAACGATTGGAAACACCATATATTTT. Its protein is CASSTQGTIGNTIYF.

Comments on this clone: Other DNA sequences in the sample encode the same CDR3. The rearrangement links TRBV5-1 to TRBJ2-7; perhaps TRBD2 as D (6 bases). Germline V gene data show CDR1 as SGHRS and CDR2 as YFSETQ. CDR3 length equals 15 residues. V lost 0 bases and J 0 bases, leaving 10 bases between the germline ends. This CDR3 reads CASSLAGGSSYEQYF. CDR3 nucleotides: TGCGCCAGCAGCTTGGCCGGGGGAAGCTCCTACGAGCAGTACTTC.

The genes are TRBV5-5 and TRBJ1-1; TRBD1 matches at 7 bases. The V and J ends lost 2 bases and 8 bases, in that order; junction bases with no gene match: 9. The CDR3 totals 14 residues. Germline CDR1 is SGHKS and CDR2 is YYEKEE (reference sequence). The CDR3 DNA follows: TGTGCCAGCAGCTTCGACAGGGCAAATAGGGAAGCTTTCTTT. Protein sequence: CASSFDRANREAFF.

The sample holds a few counts of this clone. The chain employs TRBV4-3 and TRBJ2-7, with D perhaps matching TRBD2 (6 bases). This CDR3 comprises 15 residues. Germline assignment: CDR1 LGHNA and CDR2 YSLEER. Trimming removed 1 base from V and 7 bases from J, with 17 bases in between. The CDR3 protein is CASSQGVGQGREQYF. The DNA for the CDR3 is TGCGCCAGCAGCCAAGGGGTCGGTCAAGGGAGGGAGCAGTACTTC.

This CDR3 is CASSQVAGGLHNEQFF. The CDR3 coding sequence is TGTGCCAGCAGCCAAGTAGCGGGGGGGCTCCACAATGAGCAGTTCTTC. V and J are TRBV3-1 (or the pseudogene TRBV3-2) and TRBJ2-1; the match to TRBD2 covers 11 bases. Germline loops: CDR1 LGHDT, CDR2 YNNKEL (reference sequence). This CDR3 is built from 16 residues. Trimming took 1 base from V and 5 from J; bases not matched to a gene: 4.